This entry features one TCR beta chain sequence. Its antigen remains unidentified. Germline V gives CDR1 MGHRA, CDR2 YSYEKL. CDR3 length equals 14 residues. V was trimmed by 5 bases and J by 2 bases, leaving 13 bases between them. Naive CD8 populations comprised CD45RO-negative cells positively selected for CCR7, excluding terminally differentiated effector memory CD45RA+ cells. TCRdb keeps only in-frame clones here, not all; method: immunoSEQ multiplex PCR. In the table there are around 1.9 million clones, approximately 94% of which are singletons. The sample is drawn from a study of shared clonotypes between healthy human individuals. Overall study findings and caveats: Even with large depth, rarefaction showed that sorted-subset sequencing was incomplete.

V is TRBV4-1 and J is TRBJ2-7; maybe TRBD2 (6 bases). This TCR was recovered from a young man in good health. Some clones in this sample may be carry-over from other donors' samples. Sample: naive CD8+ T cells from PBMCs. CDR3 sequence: CASSGDSRPYEQYF. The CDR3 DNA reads TGCGCCAGCAGCGGGGACTCAAGACCCTACGAGCAGTACTTC.